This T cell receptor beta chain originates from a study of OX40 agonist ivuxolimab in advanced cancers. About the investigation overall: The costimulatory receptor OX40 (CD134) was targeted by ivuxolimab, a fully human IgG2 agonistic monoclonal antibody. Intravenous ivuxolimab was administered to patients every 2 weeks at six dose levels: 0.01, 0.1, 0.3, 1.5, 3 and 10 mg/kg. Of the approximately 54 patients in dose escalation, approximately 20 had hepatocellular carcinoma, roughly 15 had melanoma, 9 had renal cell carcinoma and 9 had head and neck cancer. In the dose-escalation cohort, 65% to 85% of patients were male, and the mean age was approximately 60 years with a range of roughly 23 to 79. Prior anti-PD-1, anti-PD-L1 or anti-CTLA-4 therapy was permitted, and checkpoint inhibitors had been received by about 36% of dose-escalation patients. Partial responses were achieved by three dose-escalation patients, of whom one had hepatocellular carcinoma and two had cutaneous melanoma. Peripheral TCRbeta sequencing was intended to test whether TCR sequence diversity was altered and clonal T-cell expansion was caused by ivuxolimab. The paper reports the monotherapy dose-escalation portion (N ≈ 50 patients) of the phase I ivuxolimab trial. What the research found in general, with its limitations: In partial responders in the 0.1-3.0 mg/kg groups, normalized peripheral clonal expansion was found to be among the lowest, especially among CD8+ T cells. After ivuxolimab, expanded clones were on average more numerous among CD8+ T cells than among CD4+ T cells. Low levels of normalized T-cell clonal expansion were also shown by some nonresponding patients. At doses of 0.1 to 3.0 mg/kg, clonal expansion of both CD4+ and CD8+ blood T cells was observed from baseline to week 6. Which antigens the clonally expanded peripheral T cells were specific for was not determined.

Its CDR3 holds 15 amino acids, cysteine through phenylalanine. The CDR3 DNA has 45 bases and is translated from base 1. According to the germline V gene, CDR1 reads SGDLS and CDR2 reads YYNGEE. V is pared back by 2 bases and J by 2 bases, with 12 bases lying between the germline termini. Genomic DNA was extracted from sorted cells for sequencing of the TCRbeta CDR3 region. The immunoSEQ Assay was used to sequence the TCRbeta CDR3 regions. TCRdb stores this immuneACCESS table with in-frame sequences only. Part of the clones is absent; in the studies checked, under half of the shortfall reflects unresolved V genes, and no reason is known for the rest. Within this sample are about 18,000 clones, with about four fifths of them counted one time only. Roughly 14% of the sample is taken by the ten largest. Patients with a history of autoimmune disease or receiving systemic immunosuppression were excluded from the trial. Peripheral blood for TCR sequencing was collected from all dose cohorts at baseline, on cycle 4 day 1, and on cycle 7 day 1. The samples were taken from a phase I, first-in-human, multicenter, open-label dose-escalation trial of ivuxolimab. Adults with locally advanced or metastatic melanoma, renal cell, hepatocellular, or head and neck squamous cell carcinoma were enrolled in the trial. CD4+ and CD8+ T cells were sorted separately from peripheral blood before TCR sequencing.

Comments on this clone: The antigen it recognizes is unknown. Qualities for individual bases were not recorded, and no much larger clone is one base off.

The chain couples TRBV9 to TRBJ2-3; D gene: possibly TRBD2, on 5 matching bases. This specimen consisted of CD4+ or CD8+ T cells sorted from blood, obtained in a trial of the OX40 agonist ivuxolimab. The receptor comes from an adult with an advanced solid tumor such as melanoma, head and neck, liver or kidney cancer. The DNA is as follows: TGTGCCAGCAGCGTTGTTTTCGGGGACACAGATACGCAGTATTTT. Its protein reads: CASSVVFGDTDTQYF.